The 8 T cell receptor beta chains below come from one sample, sequenced in a study of blood T cell repertoires in COVID-19. Sequenced by immunoSEQ multiplex PCR; TCRdb stores in-frame clones only, minus some. The table lists more than 250,000 clones, approximately 84% of them singletons. Sequencing was performed on PBMCs or T cells enriched from blood (not recorded which). The receptor set was obtained from a woman aged 18 to 35 who had recovered from COVID-19.

CDR3 sequence: CASSSSSEGGEQYF. The DNA of the CDR3 is TGTGCCAGCTCAAGTTCGTCCGAAGGGGGCGAGCAGTACTTC. The chain joins TRBV18 to TRBJ2-7; possible D gene TRBD1, 6 bases. With 5 bases removed from V and 6 bases from J, the gap between germline ends came to 17 bases. The CDR3 sequence is 14 residues long. Germline-derived CDR1 and CDR2 are KGHSH and LQKENI.

The rearrangement links TRBV7-8 to TRBJ1-2, with D uncertain. Germline loops: CDR1 SGHVS, CDR2 FQNEAQ. The ends were cut back, 2 bases at V and 4 bases at J, with 17 bases in the middle. The CDR3 has 16 amino acids. CDR3 in amino acids: CASSLRESQAGYGYTF. CDR3 nucleotides: TGTGCCAGCAGCTTAAGGGAGTCCCAAGCAGGCTATGGCTACACCTTC.

The rearrangement uses TRBV6-5 and TRBJ2-1; unclear D gene. Germline V gives CDR1 MNHEY, CDR2 SVGAGI. CDR3 length: 15 residues. Trimming shortened V by 0 bases and J by 7 bases, and 13 bases separated the two germline ends. CDR3 bases: TGTGCCAGCAGTTACTCGATTGGCGAGGAGAATGAGCAGTTCTTC. Its protein product is CASSYSIGEENEQFF.

The V and J genes are TRBV5-5 and TRBJ1-2; D perhaps matches TRBD1 (5 bases). CDR3 length: 13 amino acids. CDR1 and CDR2 (germline): SGHKS, YYEKEE (reference sequence). Trimming shortened V by 5 bases and J by 4 bases, and 12 bases separated the two germline ends. CDR3 DNA sequence: TGTGCCAGCAGGCCTCAGGGTACCTATGGCTACACCTTC. Translation: CASRPQGTYGYTF.

The V gene is TRBV9, the J gene TRBJ1-3, with TRBD1 as a possible D gene (5 bases). V was trimmed by 0 bases and J by 7 bases, leaving 8 bases between them. Germline V CDR1 and CDR2: SGDLS, YYNGEE. The CDR3 consists of 13 residues. The chain's CDR3 is CASSVGDWNTIYF. CDR3 nucleotide sequence: TGTGCCAGCAGCGTAGGGGACTGGAACACCATATATTTT.

This rearrangement joins TRBV5-5 to TRBJ2-5, with D maybe TRBD1 (6 bases). Germline CDR1 and CDR2: SGHKS and YYEKEE (reference sequence). CDR3 length: 12 amino acids. V dropped 3 bases and J dropped 8 bases, with 11 bases sitting between them. CDR3 amino acids: CASSSSGDTQYF. CDR3 nucleotides: TGTGCCAGCAGCTCCTCAGGGGACACCCAGTACTTC. Based on the CDR3 plus reference TRBV5-5 and TRBJ2-5, the full variable domain is DAGVTQSPTHLIKTRGQQVTLRCSPISGHKSVSWYQQVLGQGPQFIFQYYEKEERGRGNFPDRFSARQFPNYSSELNVNALLLGDSALYLCASSSSGDTQYFGPGTRLLVL.

This clone has a handful of counts. The V call is TRBV7-9, the J call TRBJ1-5; 9 bases match TRBD1. The CDR3 runs 14 residues. The germline V gene has CDR1 SEHNR and CDR2 FQNEAQ (reference sequence). V gave up 5 bases and J gave up 4 bases; unmatched junction bases: 3. This chain's CDR3 is CASSPDRGNQPQHF. The CDR3 DNA reads TGTGCCAGCAGCCCCGACAGGGGGAATCAGCCCCAGCATTTT. The whole variable domain, filled in from reference TRBV7-9 and TRBJ1-5, reads DTGVSQNPRHKITKRGQNVTFRCDPISEHNRLYWYRQTLGQGPEFLTYFQNEAQLEKSRLLSDRFSAERPKGSFSTLEIQRTEQGDSAMYLCASSPDRGNQPQHFGDGTRLSIL.

This chain links TRBV19 with TRBJ2-6; TRBD1 might be the D (6 bases). Germline V gene data show CDR1 as LNHDA and CDR2 as SQIVND (reference sequence). V was cut by 6 bases and J by 1 base, with 10 bases left in between. The CDR3 length is 15 residues. Written as DNA, the CDR3 is TGTGCCAGTAGCAACGGACAGTCTGGGGCCAACGTCCTGACTTTC. Its protein product is CASSNGQSGANVLTF.